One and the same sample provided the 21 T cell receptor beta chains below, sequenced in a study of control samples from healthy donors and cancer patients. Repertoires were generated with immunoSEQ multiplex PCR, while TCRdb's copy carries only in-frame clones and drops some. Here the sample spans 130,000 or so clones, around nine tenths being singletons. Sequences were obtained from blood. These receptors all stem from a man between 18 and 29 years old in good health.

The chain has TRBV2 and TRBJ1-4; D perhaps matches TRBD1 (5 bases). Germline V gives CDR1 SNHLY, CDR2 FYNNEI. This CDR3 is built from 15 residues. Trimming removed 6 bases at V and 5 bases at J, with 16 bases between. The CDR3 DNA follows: TGTGCCAGCAGCGACTTGGGACCCTTGAATGAAAAACTGTTTTTT. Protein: CASSDLGPLNEKLFF.

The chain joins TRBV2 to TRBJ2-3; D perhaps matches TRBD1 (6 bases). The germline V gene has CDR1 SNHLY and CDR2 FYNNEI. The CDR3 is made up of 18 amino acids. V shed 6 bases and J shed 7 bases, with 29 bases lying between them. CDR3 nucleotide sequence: TGTGCCAGCAGGGATCCGAGTAGGGGGAGTTTGGTCTTAAATACGCAGTATTTT. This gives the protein CASRDPSRGSLVLNTQYF. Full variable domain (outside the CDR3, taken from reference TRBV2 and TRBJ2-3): EPEVTQTPSHQVTQMGQEVILRCVPISNHLYFYWYRQILGQKVEFLVSFYNNEISEKSEIFDDQFSVERPDGSNFTLKIRSTKLEDSAMYFCASRDPSRGSLVLNTQYFGPGTRLTVL.

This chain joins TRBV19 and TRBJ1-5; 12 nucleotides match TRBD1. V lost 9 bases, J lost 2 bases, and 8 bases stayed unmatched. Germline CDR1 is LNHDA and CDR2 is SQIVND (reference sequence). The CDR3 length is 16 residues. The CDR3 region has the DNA TGTGCCAGCAAGGGACAGGGGGCTTCTGGCAATCAGCCCCAGCATTTT. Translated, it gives CASKGQGASGNQPQHF.

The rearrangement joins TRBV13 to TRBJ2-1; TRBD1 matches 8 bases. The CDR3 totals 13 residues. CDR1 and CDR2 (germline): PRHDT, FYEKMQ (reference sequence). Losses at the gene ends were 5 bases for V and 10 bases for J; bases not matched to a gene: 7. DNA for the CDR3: TGTGCCAGCAGCCTAACACAGGGGGGAGAGCAGTTCTTC. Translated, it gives CASSLTQGGEQFF.

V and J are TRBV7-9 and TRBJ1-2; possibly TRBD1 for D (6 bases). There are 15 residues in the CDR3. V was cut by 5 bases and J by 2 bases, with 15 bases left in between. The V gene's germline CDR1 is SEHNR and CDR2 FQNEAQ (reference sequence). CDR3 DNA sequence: TGTGCCAGCAGCCAACCTCCCGGGGGCAACTATGGCTACACCTTC. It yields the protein CASSQPPGGNYGYTF.

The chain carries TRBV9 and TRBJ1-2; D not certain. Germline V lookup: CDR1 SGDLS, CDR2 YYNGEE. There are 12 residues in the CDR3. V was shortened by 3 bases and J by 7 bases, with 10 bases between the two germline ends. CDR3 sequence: CASSEGRGGYTF. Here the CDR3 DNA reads TGTGCCAGCAGCGAAGGACGGGGTGGCTACACCTTC.

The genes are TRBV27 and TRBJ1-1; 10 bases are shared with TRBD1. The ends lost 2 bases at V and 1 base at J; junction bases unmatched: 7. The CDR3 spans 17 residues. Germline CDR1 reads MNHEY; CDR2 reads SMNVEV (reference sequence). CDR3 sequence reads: CASSLGPGTGANTEAFF. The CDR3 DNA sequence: TGTGCCAGCAGTTTAGGGCCCGGGACAGGGGCGAACACTGAAGCTTTCTTT.

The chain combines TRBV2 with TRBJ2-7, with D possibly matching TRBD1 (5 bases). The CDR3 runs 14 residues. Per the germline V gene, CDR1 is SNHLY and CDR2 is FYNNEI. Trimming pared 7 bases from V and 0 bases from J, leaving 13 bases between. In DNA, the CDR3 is TGTGCCAGCACCTATGACAGCAGCTCCTACGAGCAGTACTTC. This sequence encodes CASTYDSSSYEQYF.

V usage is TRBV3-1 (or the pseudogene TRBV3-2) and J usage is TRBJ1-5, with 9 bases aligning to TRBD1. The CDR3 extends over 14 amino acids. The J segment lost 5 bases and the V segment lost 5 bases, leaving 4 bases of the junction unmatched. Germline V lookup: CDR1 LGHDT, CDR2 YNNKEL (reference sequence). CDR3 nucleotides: TGTGCCAGCAGCGCGACAGGGGGTTATCAGCCCCAGCATTTT. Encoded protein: CASSATGGYQPQHF.

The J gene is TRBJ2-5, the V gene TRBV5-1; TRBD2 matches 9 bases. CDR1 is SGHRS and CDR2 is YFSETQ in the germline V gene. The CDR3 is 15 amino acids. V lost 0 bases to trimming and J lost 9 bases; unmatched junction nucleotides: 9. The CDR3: CASSLAAGGRQAQYF. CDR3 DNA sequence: TGCGCCAGCAGCTTGGCGGCGGGGGGGCGTCAGGCCCAGTACTTC.

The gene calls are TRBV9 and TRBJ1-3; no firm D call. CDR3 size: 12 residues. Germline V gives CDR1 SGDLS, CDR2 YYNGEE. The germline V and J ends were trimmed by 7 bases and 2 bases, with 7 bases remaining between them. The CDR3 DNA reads TGTGCCAGCGTGGGAACTGGAAACACCATATATTTT. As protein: CASVGTGNTIYF.

The CDR3 DNA is TGTGCCAGCAGCGCGACAGGGGTCAATCAGCCCCAGCATTTT. Residues: CASSATGVNQPQHF. The rearrangement links TRBV9 to TRBJ1-5; 8 positions match TRBD1. Germline CDR1 is SGDLS and CDR2 is YYNGEE. The CDR3 covers 14 residues. The J segment lost 3 bases and the V segment lost 3 bases, leaving 2 bases of the junction unmatched.

In DNA form, the CDR3 reads TGTGCCAGCAGCCCCGCCCTGTCGGCGGGGACCCCCTCTGGGGCCAACGTCCTGACTTTC. This codes for CASSPALSAGTPSGANVLTF. The rearrangement uses TRBV14 and TRBJ2-6; the D gene is possibly TRBD2 (6 bases). The CDR3 is 20 amino acids. Germline V lookup: CDR1 SGHDN, CDR2 FVKESK. Trimming pared 4 bases from V and 0 bases from J, leaving 22 bases between. The whole variable domain, remainder taken from reference TRBV14 and TRBJ2-6, is EAGVTQFPSHSVIEKGQTVTLRCDPISGHDNLYWYRRVMGKEIKFLLHFVKESKQDESGMPNNRFLAERTGGTYSTLKVQPAELEDSGVYFCASSPALSAGTPSGANVLTFGAGSRLTVL.

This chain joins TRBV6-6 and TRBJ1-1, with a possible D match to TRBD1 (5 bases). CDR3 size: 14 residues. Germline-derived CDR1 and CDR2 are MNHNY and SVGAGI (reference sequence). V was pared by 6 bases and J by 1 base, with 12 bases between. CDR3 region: CASRGRQTNTEAFF. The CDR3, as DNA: TGTGCCAGCAGAGGTCGACAGACGAACACTGAAGCTTTCTTT.

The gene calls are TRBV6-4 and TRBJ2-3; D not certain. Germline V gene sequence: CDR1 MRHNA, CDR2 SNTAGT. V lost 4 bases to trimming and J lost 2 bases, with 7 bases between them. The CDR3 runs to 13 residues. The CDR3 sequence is CASSAGNTDTQYF. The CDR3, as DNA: TGTGCCAGCAGTGCTGGTAACACAGATACGCAGTATTTT.

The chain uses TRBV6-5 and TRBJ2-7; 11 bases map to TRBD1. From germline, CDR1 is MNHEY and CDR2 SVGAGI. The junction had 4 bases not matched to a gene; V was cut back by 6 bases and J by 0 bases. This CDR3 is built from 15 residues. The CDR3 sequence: CASRSGTGGSYEQYF. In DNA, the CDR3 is TGTGCCAGCAGGAGTGGGACAGGGGGCTCCTACGAGCAGTACTTC.

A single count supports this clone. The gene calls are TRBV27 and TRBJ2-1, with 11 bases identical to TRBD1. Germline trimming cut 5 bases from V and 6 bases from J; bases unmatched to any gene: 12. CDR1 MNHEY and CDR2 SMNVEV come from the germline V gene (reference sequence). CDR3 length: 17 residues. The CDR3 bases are TGTGCCAGCAGTAAGAGCTCCGGGACAGGGGGGGGCAATGAGCAGTTCTTC. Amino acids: CASSKSSGTGGGNEQFF.

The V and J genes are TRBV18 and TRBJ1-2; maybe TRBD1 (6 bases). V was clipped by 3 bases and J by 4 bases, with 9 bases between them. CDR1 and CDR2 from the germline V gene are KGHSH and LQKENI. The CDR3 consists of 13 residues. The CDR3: CASSPGQTYGYTF. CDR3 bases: TGTGCCAGCTCACCGGGACAAACCTATGGCTACACCTTC. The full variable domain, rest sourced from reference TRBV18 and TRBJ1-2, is NAGVMQNPRHLVRRRGQEARLRCSPMKGHSHVYWYRQLPEEGLKFMVYLQKENIIDESGMPKERFSAEFPKEGPSILRIQQVVRGDSAAYFCASSPGQTYGYTFGSGTRLTVV.

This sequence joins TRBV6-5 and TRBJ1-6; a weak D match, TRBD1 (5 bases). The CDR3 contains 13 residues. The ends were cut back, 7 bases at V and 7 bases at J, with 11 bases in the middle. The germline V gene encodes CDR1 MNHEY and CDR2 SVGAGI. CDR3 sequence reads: CASKGSPNSPLHF. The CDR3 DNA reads TGTGCCAGCAAGGGGAGCCCGAATTCACCCCTCCACTTT.

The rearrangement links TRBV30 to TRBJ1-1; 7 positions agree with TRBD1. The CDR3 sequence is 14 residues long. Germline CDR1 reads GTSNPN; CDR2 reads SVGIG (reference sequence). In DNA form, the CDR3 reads TGTGCTCAGGGGGGAGGGTCGGTGGACACTGAAGCTTTCTTT. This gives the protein CAQGGGSVDTEAFF.

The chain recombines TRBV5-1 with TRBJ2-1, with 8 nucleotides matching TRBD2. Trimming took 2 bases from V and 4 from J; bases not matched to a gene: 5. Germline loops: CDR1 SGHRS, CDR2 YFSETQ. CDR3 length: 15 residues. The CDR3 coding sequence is TGCGCCAGCAGCTTAGCGGGAGACTTTTACAATGAGCAGTTCTTC. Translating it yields CASSLAGDFYNEQFF.